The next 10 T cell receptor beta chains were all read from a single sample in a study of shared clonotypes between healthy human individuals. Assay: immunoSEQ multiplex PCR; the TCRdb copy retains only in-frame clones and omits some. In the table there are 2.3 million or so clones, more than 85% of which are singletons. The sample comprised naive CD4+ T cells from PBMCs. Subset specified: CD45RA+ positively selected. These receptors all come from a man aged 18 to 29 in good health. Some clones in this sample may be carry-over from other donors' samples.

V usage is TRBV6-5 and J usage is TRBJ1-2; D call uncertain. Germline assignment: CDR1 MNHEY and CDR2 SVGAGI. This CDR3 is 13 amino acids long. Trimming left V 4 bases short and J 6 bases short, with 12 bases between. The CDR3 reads CASSLLGFHGYTF. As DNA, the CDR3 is TGTGCCAGCAGTTTATTAGGGTTCCATGGCTACACCTTC.

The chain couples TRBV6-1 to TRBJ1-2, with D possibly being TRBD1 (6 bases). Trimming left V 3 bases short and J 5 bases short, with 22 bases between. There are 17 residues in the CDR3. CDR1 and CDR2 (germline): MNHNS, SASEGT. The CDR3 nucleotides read TGTGCCAGCAGTGATGCGGGTGAGCAGGGGACTAGGTATGGCTACACCTTC. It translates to CASSDAGEQGTRYGYTF.

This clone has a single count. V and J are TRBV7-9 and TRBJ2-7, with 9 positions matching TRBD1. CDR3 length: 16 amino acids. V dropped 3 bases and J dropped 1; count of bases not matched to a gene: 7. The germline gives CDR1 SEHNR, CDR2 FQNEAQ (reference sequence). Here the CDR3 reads CASSLGDGTGSYEQYF. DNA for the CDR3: TGTGCCAGCAGCTTGGGGGACGGGACAGGGTCCTACGAGCAGTACTTC. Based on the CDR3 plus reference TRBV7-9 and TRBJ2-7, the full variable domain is DTGVSQNPRHKITKRGQNVTFRCDPISEHNRLYWYRQTLGQGPEFLTYFQNEAQLEKSRLLSDRFSAERPKGSFSTLEIQRTEQGDSAMYLCASSLGDGTGSYEQYFGPGTRLTVT.

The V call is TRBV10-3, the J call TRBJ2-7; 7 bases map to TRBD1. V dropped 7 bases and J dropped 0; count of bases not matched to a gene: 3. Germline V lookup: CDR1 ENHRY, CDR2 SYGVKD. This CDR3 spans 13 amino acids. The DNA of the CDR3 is TGTGCCATCACCGGGACAGACTCCTACGAGCAGTACTTC. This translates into CAITGTDSYEQYF.

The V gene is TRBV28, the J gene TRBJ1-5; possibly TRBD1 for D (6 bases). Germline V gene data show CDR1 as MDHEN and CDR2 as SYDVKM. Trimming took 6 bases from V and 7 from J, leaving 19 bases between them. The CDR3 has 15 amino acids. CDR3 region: CASSSSRGAGQPQHF. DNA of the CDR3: TGTGCCAGCAGCTCCAGCCGGGGGGCAGGGCAGCCCCAGCATTTT.

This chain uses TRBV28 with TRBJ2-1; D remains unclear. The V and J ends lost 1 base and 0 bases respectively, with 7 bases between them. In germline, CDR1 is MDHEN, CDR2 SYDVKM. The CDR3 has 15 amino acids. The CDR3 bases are TGTGCCAGCAGTTTATCCGTTAGCTCCTACAATGAGCAGTTCTTC. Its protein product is CASSLSVSSYNEQFF.

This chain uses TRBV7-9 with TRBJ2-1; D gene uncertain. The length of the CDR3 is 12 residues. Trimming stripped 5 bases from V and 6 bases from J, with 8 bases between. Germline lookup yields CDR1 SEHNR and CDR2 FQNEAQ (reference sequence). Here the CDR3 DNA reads TGTGCCAGCAGCCCCCCCACCAATGAGCAGTTCTTC. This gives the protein CASSPPTNEQFF.

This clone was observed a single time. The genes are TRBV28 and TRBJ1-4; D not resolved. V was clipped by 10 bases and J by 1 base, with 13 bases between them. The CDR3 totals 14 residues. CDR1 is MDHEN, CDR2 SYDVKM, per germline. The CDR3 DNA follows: TGTGCCACCCGAGACCCTTTAACTAATGAAAAACTGTTTTTT. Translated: CATRDPLTNEKLFF. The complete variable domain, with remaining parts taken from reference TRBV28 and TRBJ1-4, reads DVKVTQSSRYLVKRTGEKVFLECVQDMDHENMFWYRQDPGLGLRLIYFSYDVKMKEKGDIPEGYSVSREKKERFSLILESASTNQTSMYLCATRDPLTNEKLFFGSGTQLSVL.

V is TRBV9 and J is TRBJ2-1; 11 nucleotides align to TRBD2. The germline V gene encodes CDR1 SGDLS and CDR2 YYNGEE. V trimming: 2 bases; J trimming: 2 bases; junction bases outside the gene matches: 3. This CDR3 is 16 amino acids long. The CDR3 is CASSVGTSGAYNEQFF. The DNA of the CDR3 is TGTGCCAGCAGCGTCGGGACTAGCGGAGCCTACAATGAGCAGTTCTTC.

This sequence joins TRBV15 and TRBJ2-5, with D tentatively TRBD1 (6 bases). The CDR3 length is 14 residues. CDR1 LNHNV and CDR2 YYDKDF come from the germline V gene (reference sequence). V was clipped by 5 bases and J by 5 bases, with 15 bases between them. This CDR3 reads CATSRRTARETQYF. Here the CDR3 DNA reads TGTGCCACCAGCCGAAGGACAGCACGGGAGACCCAGTACTTC.